This T cell receptor beta chain was sequenced during a study of cytomegalovirus exposure and HLA in healthy donors. As for the study in general: Unique TCRs from HLA-typed donors, roughly 87 million of them, were held in an early data release. Broader study findings: The records held CMV serostatus as the only immune exposure information. The authors enumerated over 150 TCR beta chains as linked to cytomegalovirus. Confirmation in vitro established that three CMV-associated chains were specific for CMV antigens.

Primers included in the PCR were 60 Vbeta and 13 Jbeta primers. Generated by immunoSEQ multiplex PCR, the TCRdb table keeps only in-frame clones and is missing some. The listing records approximately 210,000 clones. Regarding this clone: Antigen: not known.

With 4 bases removed from V and 2 bases from J, the gap between germline ends came to 19 bases. Germline CDR1 and CDR2: SGHTA and FQGNSA. The CDR3 runs 17 residues. This clonotype was sampled from a woman between 25 and 40 years old in good health and CMV-seropositive. The sequenced sample consisted of PBMCs. This chain joins TRBV7-2 and TRBJ2-3; D possibly corresponds to TRBD2 (6 bases). The CDR3 coding sequence is TGTGCCAGCAGCTCTCAACGAAGAGGCGGGACCACAGATACGCAGTATTTT. Translated, it gives CASSSQRRGGTTDTQYF.